This entry lists 7 T cell receptor beta chains sequenced from one sample in a study of blood T cell repertoires in COVID-19 (dated by TCRdb to the early 2020s). Library preparation employed the immunoSEQ multiplex PCR assay. TCRdb re-hosts the immuneACCESS table, in-frame sequences only. Its copies lack some clones; in the studies checked, an unresolved V gene accounts for under half of them, and the cause for the rest is not known. This sample holds under 200,000 clones; roughly nine tenths were observed only once. The ten largest clones add up to roughly 21% of the sample. Sequencing was carried out using peripheral blood. These receptors were collected from a man aged 60 to 75 with active or convalescent COVID-19.

J is TRBJ2-3 and V is TRBV4-1; D uncertain. The CDR3 contains 15 residues. Trimming pared 1 base from V and 3 bases from J, leaving 11 bases between. Germline V gives CDR1 MGHRA, CDR2 YSYEKL. The DNA of the CDR3 is TGCGCCAGCAGCCAAGTAGTGTTTCTTACAGATACGCAGTATTTT. Translating gives CASSQVVFLTDTQYF.

This chain joins TRBV18 and TRBJ2-7, with TRBD1 identical over 8 bases. The CDR3 has 14 residues. Germline CDR1 reads KGHSH; CDR2 reads LQKENI. The V and J ends lost 3 bases and 2 bases, in that order; junction bases with no gene match: 3. CDR3 loop: CASSPGQGPYEQYF. Written as DNA, the CDR3 is TGTGCCAGCTCACCCGGACAGGGCCCCTACGAGCAGTACTTC.

The chain couples TRBV5-1 to TRBJ1-1; 9 bases are a match to TRBD1. Germline V lookup: CDR1 SGHRS, CDR2 YFSETQ. The CDR3 covers 14 residues. V was clipped by 4 bases and J by 4 bases; unmatched bases: 5. Written as DNA, the CDR3 is TGCGCCAGCAGCGTGAGGGACAGGGTCACTGAAGCTTTCTTT. The encoded protein is CASSVRDRVTEAFF.

This chain uses TRBV2 with TRBJ1-2; D remains unclear. In germline, CDR1 is SNHLY, CDR2 FYNNEI. The CDR3 loop spans 14 amino acids. V gave up 5 bases and J gave up 7 bases, with 17 bases separating them. The DNA of the CDR3 is TGTGCCAGCAGTCCCCGTGGCACCCTGATTGGCTACACCTTC. Its translation: CASSPRGTLIGYTF.

The V gene is TRBV7-9, the J gene TRBJ1-5, with unresolved D. Germline V gives CDR1 SEHNR, CDR2 FQNEAQ (reference sequence). V lost 3 bases to trimming and J lost 7 bases, with 10 bases between them. This CDR3 region has 13 residues. CDR3 DNA: TGTGCCAGCAGCTTTTTTGAGAACCAGCCCCAGCATTTT. Residues: CASSFFENQPQHF.

As to this clone: The sample carries other DNA sequences with the same CDR3. The chain has TRBV2 and TRBJ2-1, with TRBD1 identical over 9 bases. This CDR3 contains 14 residues. Looked up from germline, CDR1 is SNHLY and CDR2 is FYNNEI. Trimming took 6 bases from V and 3 from J; bases not matched to a gene: 3. The CDR3 region has the DNA TGTGCCAGCAGCTACAGGGGGCTCTACAATGAGCAGTTCTTC. As protein: CASSYRGLYNEQFF.

The chain couples TRBV7-9 to TRBJ1-2, with D unresolved. The V end lost 3 bases, the J end lost 8 bases, and 10 bases lay between the germline ends. From germline, CDR1 is SEHNR and CDR2 FQNEAQ (reference sequence). CDR3 length equals 12 residues. In DNA form, the CDR3 reads TGTGCCAGCAGCTTGGGAGCGCCAGGCTACACCTTC. Protein: CASSLGAPGYTF.